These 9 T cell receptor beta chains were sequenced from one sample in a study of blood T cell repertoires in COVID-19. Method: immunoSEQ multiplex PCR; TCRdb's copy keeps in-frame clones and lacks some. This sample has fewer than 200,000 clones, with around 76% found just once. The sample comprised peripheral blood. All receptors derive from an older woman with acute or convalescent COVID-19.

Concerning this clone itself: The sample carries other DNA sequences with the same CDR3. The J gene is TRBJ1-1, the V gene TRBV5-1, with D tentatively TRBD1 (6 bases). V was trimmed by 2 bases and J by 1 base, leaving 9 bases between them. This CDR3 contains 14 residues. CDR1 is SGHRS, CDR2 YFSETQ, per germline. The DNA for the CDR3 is TGCGCCAGCAGCTTACAAGGGGGGAACACTGAAGCTTTCTTT. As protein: CASSLQGGNTEAFF.

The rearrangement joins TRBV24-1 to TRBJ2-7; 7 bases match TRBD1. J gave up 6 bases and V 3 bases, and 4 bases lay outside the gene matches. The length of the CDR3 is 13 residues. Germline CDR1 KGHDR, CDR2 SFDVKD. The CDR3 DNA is TGTGCCACCAGTGATGTAGACAGGGCCGAGCAGTACTTC. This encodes CATSDVDRAEQYF.

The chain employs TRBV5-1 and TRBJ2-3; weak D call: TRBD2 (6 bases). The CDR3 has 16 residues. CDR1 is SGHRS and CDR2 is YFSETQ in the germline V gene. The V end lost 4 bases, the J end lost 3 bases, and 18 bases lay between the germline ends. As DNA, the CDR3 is TGCGCCAGCAGCGGTGTGGCGGGAACCCTGACAGATACGCAGTATTTT. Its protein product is CASSGVAGTLTDTQYF.

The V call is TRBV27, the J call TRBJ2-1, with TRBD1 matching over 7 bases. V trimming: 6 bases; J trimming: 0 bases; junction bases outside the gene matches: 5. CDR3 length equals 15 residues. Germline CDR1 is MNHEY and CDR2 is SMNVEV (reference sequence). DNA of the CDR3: TGTGCCAGCAGGTCCAGGGGGAACTCCTACAATGAGCAGTTCTTC. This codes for CASRSRGNSYNEQFF.

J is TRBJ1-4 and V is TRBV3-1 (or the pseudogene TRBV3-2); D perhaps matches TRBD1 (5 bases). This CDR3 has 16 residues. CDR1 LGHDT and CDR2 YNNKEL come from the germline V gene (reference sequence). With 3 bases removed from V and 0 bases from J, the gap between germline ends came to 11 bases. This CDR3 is CASSQMGGATNEKLFF. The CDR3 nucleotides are TGTGCCAGCAGCCAGATGGGGGGTGCAACTAATGAAAAACTGTTTTTT.

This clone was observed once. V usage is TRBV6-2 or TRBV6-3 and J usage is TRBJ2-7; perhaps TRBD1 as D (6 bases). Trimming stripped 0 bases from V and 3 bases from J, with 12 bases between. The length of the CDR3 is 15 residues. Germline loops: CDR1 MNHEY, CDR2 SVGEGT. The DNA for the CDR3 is TGTGCCAGCAGTTACTCGAGAGGGGGTGACTACGAGCAGTACTTC. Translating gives CASSYSRGGDYEQYF.

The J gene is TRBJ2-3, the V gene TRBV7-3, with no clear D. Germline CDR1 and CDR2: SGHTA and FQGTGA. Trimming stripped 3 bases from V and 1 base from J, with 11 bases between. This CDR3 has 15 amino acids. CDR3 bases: TGTGCCAGCAGCTTGAACGTGGGCGGCACAGATACGCAGTATTTT. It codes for CASSLNVGGTDTQYF.

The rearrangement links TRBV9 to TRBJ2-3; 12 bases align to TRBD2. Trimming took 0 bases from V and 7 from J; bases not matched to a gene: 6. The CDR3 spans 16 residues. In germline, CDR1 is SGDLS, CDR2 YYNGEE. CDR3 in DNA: TGTGCCAGCAGCGTAGGGCTAGCGGGAGGGCGGAATACGCAGTATTTT. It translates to CASSVGLAGGRNTQYF.

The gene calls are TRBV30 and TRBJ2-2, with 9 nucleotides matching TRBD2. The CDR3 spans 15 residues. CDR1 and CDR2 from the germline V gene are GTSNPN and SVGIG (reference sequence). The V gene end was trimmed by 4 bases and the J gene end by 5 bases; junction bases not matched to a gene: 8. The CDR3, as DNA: TGTGCCTGGATCCGGCGGGGGGGCTGGACCGGGGAGCTGTTTTTT. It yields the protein CAWIRRGGWTGELFF.